This TCR beta chain was sequenced in a study of shared clonotypes between healthy human individuals. Each PCR replicate from the sorted subsets contained 200 to 250 ng DNA, which is about 30,000 T cell genomes. Original processing notes: Filtering was not the same, since immunoSEQ gave junction-only sequences without quality scores. The data were produced by immunoSEQ multiplex PCR, yet TCRdb's version contains in-frame clones alone and is incomplete. V and J calls and clone size follow that table, whereas D and trimming were derived from the DNA. The sample yields more than 550,000 clones, 90% seen once. This clone showed up just once. Its antigen is still unknown. Germline loops: CDR1 SGHAT, CDR2 FQNNGV. The CDR3 is 17 residues long. The ends lost 5 bases at V and 4 bases at J; junction bases unmatched: 11. Whole-study results and caveats: Sequencing depth was a factor that was expected to affect clonotype sharing among donors. Across subsets, estimated richness was generally greater for naive than for memory populations.

The sequenced sample consisted of memory CD8+ T cells from PBMCs. As for subset: CD45RO+ cells pooled with CCR7-negative TemRA cells. The chain combines TRBV11-2 with TRBJ2-1, with 10 bases identical to TRBD2. The receptor comes from a young man in good health. Some clones in this sample may be carry-over from other donors' samples. In nucleotides, the CDR3 is TGTGCCAGCAGCCTCGCAGCGGGAGGGACGGTTTACAATGAGCAGTTCTTC. This translates into CASSLAAGGTVYNEQFF.